This TCR beta chain emerged from a study of shared clonotypes between healthy human individuals. Study-wide points: Generally, naive subsets (rather than memory subsets) showed larger estimated richness.

On this clone: What it recognizes is unknown. The sample carries other DNA sequences with the same CDR3.

The CDR3 sequence is 13 residues long. CDR1 and CDR2 from the germline V gene are LNHDA and SQIVND (reference sequence). The V and J ends lost 6 bases and 4 bases respectively, with 10 bases between them. For sorted subsets, 150 to 200 ng DNA per replicate equaled 33,000 or so T cell genomes. Study processing details: From ImmunoSEQ came sequences covering only the junction and carrying no quality scores, so filtering differed. The repertoire was sequenced with immunoSEQ multiplex PCR; TCRdb's copy has only in-frame clones and lacks some. That table supplies the V and J calls and clone size; D and trimming were determined from the DNA. The sample carries some 2,500,000 clones, 85% to 95% recorded once.

Sequenced input: naive CD4+ T cells from PBMCs. Sample subset: CD45RA+ positively selected. This TCR was sampled from a man in his late teens or twenties in good health. Some clones in this sample may be carry-over from other donors' samples. This chain uses TRBV19 with TRBJ1-5; possible D gene TRBD1, 6 bases. The chain's CDR3 is CASSLQGNQPQHF. CDR3 DNA sequence: TGTGCCAGTAGCCTACAGGGAAATCAGCCCCAGCATTTT.